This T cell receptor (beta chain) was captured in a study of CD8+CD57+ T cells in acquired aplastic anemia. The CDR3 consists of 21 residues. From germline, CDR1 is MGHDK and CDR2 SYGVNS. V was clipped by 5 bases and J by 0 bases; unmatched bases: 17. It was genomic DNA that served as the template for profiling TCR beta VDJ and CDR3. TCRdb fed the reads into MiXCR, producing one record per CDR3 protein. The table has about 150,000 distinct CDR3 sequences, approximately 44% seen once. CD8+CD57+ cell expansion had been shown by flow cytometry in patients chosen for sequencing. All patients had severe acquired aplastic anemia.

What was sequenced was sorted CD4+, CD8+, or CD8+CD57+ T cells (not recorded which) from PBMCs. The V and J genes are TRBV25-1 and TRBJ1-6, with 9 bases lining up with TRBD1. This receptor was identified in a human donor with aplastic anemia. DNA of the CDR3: TGTGCCAGCAGTCAAACAGGGGGCGCAAACCCCACCCTCTCCTATAATTCACCCCTCCACTTT. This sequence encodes CASSQTGGANPTLSYNSPLHF. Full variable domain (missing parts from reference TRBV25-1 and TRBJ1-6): EADIYQTPRYLVIGTGKKITLECSQTMGHDKMYWYQQDPGMELHLIHYSYGVNSTEKGDLSSESTVSRIRTEHFPLTLESARPSHTSQYLCASSQTGGANPTLSYNSPLHFGNGTRLTVT.